The 26 T cell receptor beta chains listed next were all sequenced from one sample in a study of shared clonotypes between healthy human individuals. Data came from immunoSEQ multiplex PCR; TCRdb stores just in-frame clones and leaves some out. The sample includes 2 million to 2.5 million clones, approximately 96% of them seen just once. Sequencing was performed on naive CD4+ T cells sorted from blood. Subset noted: CD45RA+ positively selected. All receptors derive from a young man in good health.

The chain is built from TRBV11-2 and TRBJ2-5, with D unclear. This CDR3 is built from 13 residues. V lost 5 bases, J lost 5 bases, and 12 bases lay in between. Germline V gene data show CDR1 as SGHAT and CDR2 as FQNNGV. The CDR3, as DNA: TGTGCCAGCAGCCTCCCAACTTTGGAGACCCAGTACTTC. It specifies CASSLPTLETQYF.

This clone was detected only once. The chain uses TRBV19 and TRBJ2-2, with D unclear. Per germline, CDR1 LNHDA and CDR2 SQIVND (reference sequence). The CDR3 length is 9 residues. CDR3 DNA: TGTGTAAAAACCGGGGAGCTGTTTTTT. Amino acids: CVKTGELFF. Full variable domain (remainder filled in from reference TRBV19 and TRBJ2-2): DGGITQSPKYLFRKEGQNVTLSCEQNLNHDAMYWYRQDPGQGLRLIYYSQIVNDFQKGDIAEGYSVSREKKESFPLTVTSAQKNPTAFYLCVKTGELFFGEGSRLTVL.

V usage is TRBV6-1 and J usage is TRBJ1-1; tentative D call: TRBD1 (6 bases). The CDR3 runs 13 residues. Trimming shortened V by 5 bases and J by 10 bases, and 17 bases separated the two germline ends. Germline CDR1 reads MNHNS; CDR2 reads SASEGT. The CDR3 reads CASSLSRDTVAFF. Written as DNA, the CDR3 is TGTGCCAGCAGTCTCTCCCGGGACACGGTAGCTTTCTTT.

This clone has a single count. J is TRBJ2-5 and V is TRBV7-9, with 9 bases identical to TRBD1. The CDR3 covers 15 residues. Germline assignment: CDR1 SEHNR and CDR2 FQNEAQ (reference sequence). Losses at the gene ends were 5 bases for V and 5 bases for J; bases not matched to a gene: 9. CDR3 amino acids: CASSPPTGGHETQYF. The DNA for the CDR3 is TGTGCCAGCAGCCCACCCACAGGGGGCCACGAGACCCAGTACTTC.

The V and J genes are TRBV14 and TRBJ2-3; 9 nucleotides match TRBD1. Germline trimming cut 0 bases from V and 4 bases from J; bases unmatched to any gene: 8. The CDR3 has 17 amino acids. Germline V CDR1 and CDR2: SGHDN, FVKESK. The CDR3 here is CASSQEEKDRGSDTQYF. The CDR3 DNA reads TGTGCCAGCAGCCAAGAAGAAAAGGACAGGGGATCAGATACGCAGTATTTT.

The chain recombines TRBV6-5 with TRBJ1-2; TRBD1 agrees at 7 bases. The CDR3 extends over 15 amino acids. Trimming cost V 6 bases and J 2 bases; bases outside gene matches: 9. The germline V gene encodes CDR1 MNHEY and CDR2 SVGAGI. CDR3 nucleotides: TGTGCCAGCAGCCCGGGACAGTTGACAAACTATGGCTACACCTTC. Amino acids: CASSPGQLTNYGYTF.

The chain joins TRBV5-6 to TRBJ2-1; no definite D call. The CDR3 has 15 residues. The germline V and J ends were trimmed by 2 bases and 4 bases, with 13 bases remaining between them. Germline V gene sequence: CDR1 SGHDT, CDR2 YYEEEE. The CDR3 DNA follows: TGTGCCAGCAGCTTTAAGAGGACGGCATACAATGAGCAGTTCTTC. This translates into CASSFKRTAYNEQFF.

This chain joins TRBV11-2 and TRBJ2-7, with D perhaps TRBD2 (7 bases). Germline lookup yields CDR1 SGHAT and CDR2 FQNNGV. Between the trimmed V and J ends, which lost 4 bases and 4 bases, there was a span of 17 bases. The CDR3 is made up of 15 amino acids. The CDR3 reads CASSSQGGASYEQYF. The CDR3 nucleotides read TGTGCCAGCAGCTCTCAAGGGGGGGCATCTTACGAGCAGTACTTC.

This clone was seen a few times. V is TRBV6-1 and J is TRBJ1-5, with D possibly matching TRBD1 (5 bases). The germline CDR1 and CDR2 sequences are MNHNS and SASEGT. V shed 6 bases and J shed 1 base, with 13 bases lying between them. The CDR3 loop spans 15 amino acids. The CDR3 region has the DNA TGTGCCAGCAGGGGAGGGGAAGGAAGCAATCAGCCCCAGCATTTT. Translating it yields CASRGGEGSNQPQHF.

The gene calls are TRBV5-4 and TRBJ2-7; D tentatively fits TRBD1 or TRBD2 (6 bases each). This CDR3 is built from 16 residues. The V end lost 4 bases, the J end lost 7 bases, and 24 bases lay between the germline ends. Germline V gene data show CDR1 as SGHNT and CDR2 as YYREEE (reference sequence). CDR3 in DNA: TGTGCCAGCAGCCCCTCCCCAGGGGACTTAGGGGGTGAGCAGTACTTC. Amino acid sequence: CASSPSPGDLGGEQYF.

The V gene is TRBV9, the J gene TRBJ2-2; D may be TRBD2 (6 bases). The V end was cut by 0 bases, the J end by 5 bases, with 11 bases between. The germline gives CDR1 SGDLS, CDR2 YYNGEE. The CDR3 has 15 residues. Here the CDR3 reads CASSVGAAGTGELFF. The CDR3 nucleotides are TGTGCCAGCAGCGTAGGGGCAGCGGGTACCGGGGAGCTGTTTTTT.

The chain employs TRBV7-2 and TRBJ2-2; D is ambiguous. Trimming pared 2 bases from V and 7 bases from J, leaving 5 bases between. Germline V CDR1 and CDR2: SGHTA, FQGNSA. CDR3 length: 12 amino acids. CDR3 sequence (DNA): TGTGCCAGCAGCTTAAACGGCGGGGAGCTGTTTTTT. Amino acid sequence: CASSLNGGELFF.

In regard to this clone: Different DNA sequences within this sample yield the same CDR3. V usage is TRBV29-1 and J usage is TRBJ2-7; D uncertain. The CDR3 has 12 residues. The germline V gene has CDR1 SQVTM and CDR2 ANQGSEA. Trimming took 4 bases from V and 0 from J, leaving 7 bases between them. This CDR3 is CSVVTDSYEQYF. DNA for the CDR3: TGCAGCGTTGTTACAGACTCCTACGAGCAGTACTTC.

V gene TRBV9 combines with J gene TRBJ1-6; D is perhaps TRBD1 (5 bases). Per germline, CDR1 SGDLS and CDR2 YYNGEE. The CDR3 runs 15 residues. The germline V and J ends were trimmed by 0 bases and 6 bases, with 10 bases remaining between them. Here the CDR3 reads CASSVAGRANSPLHF. Here the CDR3 DNA reads TGTGCCAGCAGCGTAGCTGGCAGGGCTAATTCACCCCTCCACTTT.

The chain carries TRBV6-4 and TRBJ2-3; D perhaps matches TRBD1 (6 bases). This CDR3 region has 15 residues. The germline gives CDR1 MRHNA, CDR2 SNTAGT. Trimming removed 5 bases from V and 3 bases from J, with 15 bases in between. CDR3 in amino acids: CASSPQGLATDTQYF. For the CDR3, the DNA is TGTGCCAGCAGTCCTCAGGGGCTAGCAACAGATACGCAGTATTTT.

V is TRBV18 and J is TRBJ1-1; D is possibly TRBD1 (5 bases). The germline CDR1 and CDR2 sequences are KGHSH and LQKENI. The V gene lost 2 bases and the J gene lost 4 bases, with 23 bases spanning the gap. The CDR3 spans 18 residues. CDR3 sequence (DNA): TGTGCCAGCTCACCATTCGTCGTGGGGGAGGGAGGCAGCACTGAAGCTTTCTTT. It encodes CASSPFVVGEGGSTEAFF.

The chain combines TRBV2 with TRBJ1-2; the match to TRBD1 covers 8 bases. This CDR3 comprises 16 residues. Per germline, CDR1 SNHLY and CDR2 FYNNEI. The junction had 10 bases not matched to a gene; V was cut back by 3 bases and J by 4 bases. CDR3 bases: TGTGCCAGCAGTGATTCCGGCTGGGACAGGCGCTATGGCTACACCTTC. This gives the protein CASSDSGWDRRYGYTF.

V is TRBV19 and J is TRBJ1-6; possible D gene TRBD1, 5 bases. The V gene lost 10 bases and the J gene lost 7 bases, with 14 bases spanning the gap. Germline V gives CDR1 LNHDA, CDR2 SQIVND (reference sequence). This CDR3 has 13 amino acids. The CDR3 region is CATNPGLNSPLHF. The CDR3 DNA sequence: TGTGCCACAAACCCGGGACTAAATTCACCCCTCCACTTT.

Comments on this clone: One end of the junction fails to match germline, which may point to a read error. V is TRBV7-2 and J is TRBJ2-5; TRBD2 matches at 7 bases. Germline CDR1 is SGHTA and CDR2 is FQGNSA. This CDR3 is 18 amino acids long. CDR3 amino acids: CASSLVRLAAGIGEAQYF. DNA for the CDR3: TGTGCCAGCAGCTTAGTGAGGCTAGCGGCTGGTATAGGAGAGGCCCAGTACTTC.

The V call is TRBV7-2, the J call TRBJ1-4; D ambiguous. V was trimmed by 1 base and J by 3 bases, leaving 3 bases between them. This CDR3 is 13 amino acids long. CDR1 is SGHTA and CDR2 is FQGNSA in the germline V gene. CDR3 in amino acids: CASSLDPNEKLFF. DNA of the CDR3: TGTGCCAGCAGCTTAGATCCTAATGAAAAACTGTTTTTT.

This chain joins TRBV27 and TRBJ2-7; D not resolved. Germline assignment: CDR1 MNHEY and CDR2 SMNVEV (reference sequence). This CDR3 has 15 residues. Deletions cut 4 bases from V and 4 bases from J, with 17 bases between. The CDR3 DNA sequence: TGTGCCAGCAGTTCGGCAGGTGGGTGGCATTACGAGCAGTACTTC. This translates into CASSSAGGWHYEQYF.

The chain is built from TRBV30 and TRBJ1-6, with D possibly TRBD1 on 6 matching bases. Germline assignment: CDR1 GTSNPN and CDR2 SVGIG (reference sequence). This CDR3 region has 13 residues. With 2 bases removed from V and 8 bases from J, the gap between germline ends came to 10 bases. CDR3 in DNA: TGTGCCTGGAGTCAGGGGACATATTCACCCCTCCACTTT. It yields the protein CAWSQGTYSPLHF.

The V call is TRBV5-4, the J call TRBJ1-2; D remains unclear. This CDR3 comprises 14 residues. V shed 2 bases and J shed 0 bases, with 8 bases lying between them. Germline CDR1 is SGHNT and CDR2 is YYREEE (reference sequence). Written as DNA, the CDR3 is TGTGCCAGCAGCTTTGACGGATCTAACTATGGCTACACCTTC. It codes for CASSFDGSNYGYTF.

The chain uses TRBV28 and TRBJ1-1, with 10 positions matching TRBD1. J was trimmed by 5 bases and V by 1 base; bases with no gene match: 7. The germline CDR1 and CDR2 sequences are MDHEN and SYDVKM. This CDR3 has 16 residues. The CDR3 bases are TGTGCCAGCAGTTTATCTGGGACAGGGGTAGGGACTGAAGCTTTCTTT. It yields the protein CASSLSGTGVGTEAFF.

The V gene is TRBV23-1, the J gene TRBJ1-2; weak D call: TRBD1 (5 bases). TRBV23-1 is filed as an ORF, its function uncertain. This CDR3 region has 14 residues. V lost 4 bases to trimming and J lost 0 bases, with 9 bases between them. This CDR3 is CASSPRQSNYGYTF. DNA for the CDR3: TGCGCCAGCAGTCCTCGACAGTCTAACTATGGCTACACCTTC.

The chain links TRBV28 to TRBJ1-6; TRBD1 is a possible D gene (6 bases). The CDR3 has 15 amino acids. Trimming shortened V by 8 bases and J by 5 bases, and 16 bases separated the two germline ends. Germline V lookup: CDR1 MDHEN, CDR2 SYDVKM. CDR3 DNA sequence: TGTGCCAGCCGCCGGGGGGCGTTGGATAATTCACCCCTCCACTTT. Translation gives CASRRGALDNSPLHF.